The 27 T cell receptor beta chains below were found in one sample sequenced in a study of blood T cell repertoires in COVID-19. Only in-frame clones appear in the TCRdb table, and some are missing; sequencing was by immunoSEQ multiplex PCR. The sample lists approximately 300,000 clones, 75% to 90% occurring once. The sample taken for sequencing was PBMCs or T cells enriched from blood (not recorded which). These receptors were obtained from a man between 60 and 75 years old who had recovered from COVID-19.

The J gene is TRBJ1-2, the V gene TRBV7-9; D might be TRBD1 (6 bases). Germline V lookup: CDR1 SEHNR, CDR2 FQNEAQ (reference sequence). V lost 5 bases, J lost 6 bases, and 10 bases lay in between. This CDR3 contains 12 residues. In DNA, the CDR3 is TGTGCCAGCAGCCCAACAGGGCATGGCTACACCTTC. It encodes CASSPTGHGYTF.

This clone occurred once. Lacking the conserved final phenylalanine or tryptophan, this CDR3 likely reflects a read error. V gene TRBV6-6 combines with J gene TRBJ2-7; 11 positions agree with TRBD2. Germline assignment: CDR1 MNHNY and CDR2 SVGAGI (reference sequence). CDR3 length: 15 residues. V was clipped by 0 bases and J by 5 bases; unmatched bases: 3. The CDR3 region has the DNA TGTGCCAGCAGTTACTCTCTAGCGGGAGGCCACGAGCAGTACCTC. Residues: CASSYSLAGGHEQYL.

This rearrangement joins TRBV5-6 to TRBJ1-5; weak D call: TRBD1 (5 bases). Germline-derived CDR1 and CDR2 are SGHDT and YYEEEE. The CDR3 sequence is 19 residues long. V was trimmed by 2 bases and J by 5 bases, leaving 26 bases between them. The CDR3 DNA is TGTGCCAGCAGCTTTGTCCCTAGGCTTCAGGGATCGGTCGATCAGCCCCAGCATTTT. Amino acid sequence: CASSFVPRLQGSVDQPQHF.

This clone was found once. V is TRBV10-2 and J is TRBJ1-2; no clear D. Germline loops: CDR1 WSHSY, CDR2 SAAADI. This CDR3 region has 14 residues. The V end was cut by 7 bases, the J end by 1 base, with 13 bases between. CDR3 protein: CASTEELDNYGYTF. The CDR3 DNA reads TGCGCCAGCACCGAGGAGTTAGATAACTATGGCTACACCTTC.

The gene calls are TRBV5-5 and TRBJ2-6; 8 bases fit TRBD1. The V gene's germline CDR1 is SGHKS and CDR2 YYEKEE (reference sequence). V lost 3 bases, J lost 2 bases, and 4 bases stayed unmatched. CDR3 length equals 16 residues. This CDR3 is CASSWQGAAGANVLTF. As DNA, the CDR3 is TGTGCCAGCAGCTGGCAGGGGGCGGCTGGGGCCAACGTCCTGACTTTC.

The chain recombines TRBV2 with TRBJ2-5; 9 bases fit TRBD1. Germline V CDR1 and CDR2: SNHLY, FYNNEI. The CDR3 consists of 14 residues. The V gene end was trimmed by 4 bases and the J gene end by 4 bases; junction bases not matched to a gene: 4. The CDR3: CASSGPTGGETQYF. The CDR3 coding sequence is TGTGCCAGCAGTGGGCCGACAGGGGGAGAGACCCAGTACTTC.

The chain has TRBV27 and TRBJ1-4; TRBD1 matches 8 bases. This CDR3 is 14 amino acids long. Unmatched junction bases numbered 1, after V lost 6 bases and J lost 1 base. The germline gives CDR1 MNHEY, CDR2 SMNVEV (reference sequence). The CDR3 nucleotides read TGTGCCAGCAGCACAGGGGGAACTAATGAAAAACTGTTTTTT. Its translation is CASSTGGTNEKLFF.

V and J are TRBV24-1 and TRBJ1-2; 9 nucleotides match TRBD1. This CDR3 comprises 16 residues. CDR1 and CDR2 (germline): KGHDR, SFDVKD. V gave up 2 bases and J gave up 1 base; unmatched junction bases: 4. CDR3: CATSDSDRGINYGYTF. The CDR3 DNA reads as TGTGCCACCAGTGATTCGGACAGGGGAATTAACTATGGCTACACCTTC.

V and J are TRBV19 and TRBJ2-7; 10 bases align to TRBD1. CDR1 LNHDA and CDR2 SQIVND come from the germline V gene (reference sequence). The CDR3 consists of 16 residues. V lost 5 bases, J lost 0 bases, and 7 bases stayed unmatched. The CDR3 protein is CASSPWTGGTSYEQYF. The CDR3 DNA reads as TGTGCCAGTAGTCCCTGGACAGGGGGTACCTCCTACGAGCAGTACTTC.

This rearrangement joins TRBV27 to TRBJ2-2; 7 nucleotides align to TRBD2. Germline CDR1 reads MNHEY; CDR2 reads SMNVEV (reference sequence). The junction had 6 bases not matched to a gene; V was cut back by 8 bases and J by 0 bases. The CDR3 contains 15 residues. For the CDR3, the DNA is TGTGCCAGCCGGATCCGGGGGGCGAACACCGGGGAGCTGTTTTTT. Translating it yields CASRIRGANTGELFF.

V and J are TRBV5-1 and TRBJ1-2; D is possibly TRBD1 (5 bases). CDR3 length: 17 amino acids. The germline gives CDR1 SGHRS, CDR2 YFSETQ. V gave up 0 bases and J gave up 0 bases, with 15 bases separating them. CDR3 in DNA: TGCGCCAGCAGCTTGGAGCTGGGGGGGTTTGCTAACTATGGCTACACCTTC. This encodes CASSLELGGFANYGYTF.

The gene calls are TRBV7-3 and TRBJ2-6; a possible D gene is TRBD1 (5 bases). Germline-derived CDR1 and CDR2 are SGHTA and FQGTGA. There are 14 residues in the CDR3. V lost 3 bases and J lost 9, with 12 bases in between. The CDR3 DNA follows: TGTGCCAGCAGCTTCCCAGGACAATACAACGTCCTGACTTTC. This codes for CASSFPGQYNVLTF.

Of note for this clone: Other nucleotide sequences from this sample produce the same CDR3. V gene TRBV3-1 (or the pseudogene TRBV3-2) combines with J gene TRBJ2-1, with D uncertain. CDR1 and CDR2 (germline): LGHDT, YNNKEL (reference sequence). CDR3 size: 12 residues. The V and J ends lost 3 bases and 6 bases respectively, with 6 bases between them. The CDR3 is CASSQLSNEQFF. CDR3 DNA sequence: TGTGCCAGCAGCCAGTTGAGCAATGAGCAGTTCTTC.

This chain links TRBV5-6 with TRBJ1-2; a possible D gene is TRBD1 (6 bases). V was pared by 4 bases and J by 2 bases, with 9 bases between. The CDR3 has 13 residues. Germline V gene lookup returns CDR1 SGHDT and CDR2 YYEEEE. This CDR3 is CASSLRGNYGYTF. CDR3 bases: TGTGCCAGCAGCCTCAGGGGCAACTATGGCTACACCTTC.

There are a few counts of this clone. This chain connects TRBV7-9 to TRBJ2-1, with TRBD2 identical over 11 bases. The CDR3 loop spans 17 amino acids. Germline lookup yields CDR1 SEHNR and CDR2 FQNEAQ (reference sequence). The J segment lost 7 bases and the V segment lost 5 bases, leaving 13 bases of the junction unmatched. The CDR3 bases are TGTGCCAGCAGCGTCTACCGGACTAGCGGGCTCTCAAATGAGCAGTTCTTC. Translated: CASSVYRTSGLSNEQFF.

This clone was counted a few times. The chain links TRBV7-2 to TRBJ2-6; D remains unclear. The CDR3 length is 16 residues. Trimming stripped 1 base from V and 0 bases from J, with 7 bases between. Germline-derived CDR1 and CDR2 are SGHTA and FQGNSA. The CDR3 nucleotides are TGTGCCAGCAGCTTAGGGTGGGCCTCTGGGGCCAACGTCCTGACTTTC. Its protein product is CASSLGWASGANVLTF. Looking up the rest from reference TRBV7-2 and TRBJ2-6 gives the full variable domain: GAGVSQSPSNKVTEKGKDVELRCDPISGHTALYWYRQSLGQGLEFLIYFQGNSAPDKSGLPSDRFSAERTGGSVSTLTIQRTQQEDSAVYLCASSLGWASGANVLTFGAGSRLTVL.

The chain combines TRBV19 with TRBJ1-2; D uncertain. V lost 2 bases, J lost 1 base, and 14 bases lay in between. Germline CDR1 reads LNHDA; CDR2 reads SQIVND (reference sequence). The CDR3 spans 16 residues. The CDR3 protein is CASSITRDLLNYGYTF. CDR3 DNA: TGTGCCAGTAGTATAACTCGGGATCTACTTAACTATGGCTACACCTTC. Full variable domain (remainder filled in from reference TRBV19 and TRBJ1-2): DGGITQSPKYLFRKEGQNVTLSCEQNLNHDAMYWYRQDPGQGLRLIYYSQIVNDFQKGDIAEGYSVSREKKESFPLTVTSAQKNPTAFYLCASSITRDLLNYGYTFGSGTRLTVV.

This clone has at least ten counts. This sequence joins TRBV3-1 (or the pseudogene TRBV3-2) and TRBJ2-1; the D is unclear. The germline V and J ends were trimmed by 0 bases and 6 bases, with 6 bases remaining between them. Germline V CDR1 and CDR2: LGHDT, YNNKEL (reference sequence). The length of the CDR3 is 13 residues. CDR3 DNA: TGTGCCAGCAGCCAAGACAGGTTCAATGAGCAGTTCTTC. Encoded protein: CASSQDRFNEQFF.

This chain links TRBV19 with TRBJ1-4, with 8 nucleotides matching TRBD1. CDR1 LNHDA and CDR2 SQIVND come from the germline V gene (reference sequence). The J segment lost 0 bases and the V segment lost 5 bases, leaving 2 bases of the junction unmatched. CDR3 length: 15 residues. CDR3: CASSDRGATNEKLFF. CDR3 sequence (DNA): TGTGCCAGTAGTGACAGGGGCGCAACTAATGAAAAACTGTTTTTT.

This chain joins TRBV19 and TRBJ1-2; maybe TRBD1 (5 bases). Trimming shortened V by 6 bases and J by 4 bases, and 15 bases separated the two germline ends. Germline loops: CDR1 LNHDA, CDR2 SQIVND (reference sequence). The CDR3 is 14 residues long. CDR3 DNA: TGTGCCAGTAGGACGGTTGGGGCACCCTATGGCTACACCTTC. It translates to CASRTVGAPYGYTF.

In nucleotides, the CDR3 is TGTGCCAGCAGCCCCCGCGGTGGGGTAGCGGGACCCTACGAGCAGTACTTC. Its translation: CASSPRGGVAGPYEQYF. The V and J genes are TRBV9 and TRBJ2-7, with TRBD2 matching over 8 bases. J lost 2 bases, V lost 4 bases, and 14 bases had no gene match. This CDR3 comprises 17 residues. Germline CDR1 is SGDLS and CDR2 is YYNGEE.

As to this clone: Distinct nucleotide sequences in the sample also encode this CDR3. The chain links TRBV29-1 to TRBJ2-7, with 8 bases aligning to TRBD1. CDR3 length equals 12 residues. With 7 bases clipped from V and 2 bases from J, the junction kept 4 bases outside the gene matches. Germline V gives CDR1 SQVTM, CDR2 ANQGSEA. The CDR3, as DNA: TGCAGCGCCGGACAGGGCACCTACGAGCAGTACTTC. Translated: CSAGQGTYEQYF.

The chain combines TRBV7-2 with TRBJ2-1; 8 bases are shared with TRBD2. J was trimmed by 8 bases and V by 1 base; bases with no gene match: 7. CDR3 length equals 15 residues. Germline CDR1 SGHTA, CDR2 FQGNSA. CDR3 sequence: CASSLGAGDNYEQFF. The CDR3 DNA sequence: TGTGCCAGCAGCTTAGGAGCGGGAGATAACTATGAGCAGTTCTTC.

Only one count was recorded for this clone. V is TRBV5-1 and J is TRBJ1-3; 7 nucleotides agree with TRBD1. J lost 0 bases, V lost 4 bases, and 4 bases had no gene match. The CDR3 is 15 residues long. Germline V gene lookup returns CDR1 SGHRS and CDR2 YFSETQ. This CDR3 reads CASSGGQTSGNTIYF. The CDR3 bases are TGCGCCAGCAGCGGGGGACAGACCTCTGGAAACACCATATATTTT.

The chain joins TRBV5-1 to TRBJ1-3; D unclear. Looked up from germline, CDR1 is SGHRS and CDR2 is YFSETQ. With 0 bases removed from V and 4 bases from J, the gap between germline ends came to 5 bases. The CDR3 is 13 residues long. CDR3 nucleotide sequence: TGCGCCAGCAGCTTGGAAGCGGGAAACACCATATATTTT. This codes for CASSLEAGNTIYF.

The CDR3 nucleotides read TGCGCCAGCAGCTTTACGACAGGGGGGGCCTACGAGCAGTACTTC. Amino acids: CASSFTTGGAYEQYF. V gene TRBV5-1 combines with J gene TRBJ2-7; 9 positions agree with TRBD1. V gave up 2 bases and J gave up 2 bases; unmatched junction bases: 5. CDR3 length equals 15 residues. CDR1 SGHRS and CDR2 YFSETQ come from the germline V gene.

The chain carries TRBV19 and TRBJ1-5, with D possibly being TRBD1 (5 bases). The ends were cut back, 4 bases at V and 6 bases at J, with 31 bases in the middle. There are 20 residues in the CDR3. The germline V gene encodes CDR1 LNHDA and CDR2 SQIVND (reference sequence). The CDR3 DNA is TGTGCCAGTAGTACCCGCCAACCTCCCTTATCTCCCGGGGGGTCTCAGCCCCAGCATTTT. Translating it yields CASSTRQPPLSPGGSQPQHF.